Each of the 17 T cell receptor beta chains below was sequenced from the same sample in a study of T cell changes during pregnancy in multiple sclerosis. Sequenced by immunoSEQ multiplex PCR; TCRdb stores in-frame clones only, minus some. Seen here are some 20,000 clones, 80% to 90% observed once, and the top ten hold under 1.4%. The sample in question was CD4+ T cells from peripheral blood mononuclear cells, obtained in the first trimester of pregnancy. These receptors all come from a female donor in good health, enrolled as a control in a pregnancy study.

This rearrangement joins TRBV27 to TRBJ2-7; the D is unclear. Germline loops: CDR1 MNHEY, CDR2 SMNVEV (reference sequence). Trimming left V 6 bases short and J 3 bases short, with 24 bases between. This CDR3 has 17 residues. In nucleotides, the CDR3 is TGTGCCAGCAGGCTAAGGCGACTGGCGCCCTTCCTCTACGAGCAGTACTTC. Its translation: CASRLRRLAPFLYEQYF.

This clone came up a few times. This chain joins TRBV28 and TRBJ1-1; 8 bases align to TRBD1. Germline V gene sequence: CDR1 MDHEN, CDR2 SYDVKM. This CDR3 is 15 amino acids long. Germline trimming cut 6 bases from V and 1 base from J; bases unmatched to any gene: 7. This CDR3 is CASSRTGGGNTEAFF. CDR3 coding DNA: TGTGCCAGCAGCCGAACAGGGGGAGGGAACACTGAAGCTTTCTTT. Based on the CDR3 plus reference TRBV28 and TRBJ1-1, the full variable domain is DVKVTQSSRYLVKRTGEKVFLECVQDMDHENMFWYRQDPGLGLRLIYFSYDVKMKEKGDIPEGYSVSREKKERFSLILESASTNQTSMYLCASSRTGGGNTEAFFGQGTRLTVV.

The chain joins TRBV6-5 to TRBJ1-6, with TRBD1 matching 10 bases. The germline V gene has CDR1 MNHEY and CDR2 SVGAGI. This CDR3 is 16 amino acids long. Unmatched junction bases numbered 6, after V lost 2 bases and J lost 8 bases. Here the CDR3 reads CASSYGDRGRDSPLHF. Here the CDR3 DNA reads TGTGCCAGCAGTTACGGTGACAGGGGGCGGGATTCACCCCTCCACTTT.

The genes are TRBV9 and TRBJ2-1; 9 bases are a match to TRBD1. The CDR3 is 15 amino acids. Trimming took 3 bases from V and 3 from J; bases not matched to a gene: 4. CDR1 and CDR2 (germline): SGDLS, YYNGEE. The CDR3 reads CASSAGQGRYNEQFF. For the CDR3, the DNA is TGTGCCAGCAGCGCGGGACAGGGACGCTACAATGAGCAGTTCTTC.

The CDR3 coding sequence is TGTGCCAGTAGTCCCCCCCCAGAGCTGCGGGGAAACACCATATATTTT. Protein product: CASSPPPELRGNTIYF. The J gene is TRBJ1-3, the V gene TRBV19; D not certain. There are 16 residues in the CDR3. Germline V gives CDR1 LNHDA, CDR2 SQIVND (reference sequence). Trimming took off 5 bases at V and 4 bases at J, with 18 bases between the two ends.

The gene calls are TRBV19 and TRBJ2-7, with 7 bases that match TRBD1. From germline, CDR1 is LNHDA and CDR2 SQIVND (reference sequence). The CDR3 is made up of 14 amino acids. Trimming cost V 5 bases and J 3 bases; bases outside gene matches: 7. This chain's CDR3 is CASSPGTAFYEQYF. The CDR3 coding sequence is TGTGCCAGTAGTCCCGGGACAGCCTTCTACGAGCAGTACTTC.

J is TRBJ1-2 and V is TRBV11-2, with 11 bases matching TRBD1. Trimming removed 4 bases from V and 8 bases from J; junction bases left unmatched: 9. This CDR3 comprises 15 residues. Germline assignment: CDR1 SGHAT and CDR2 FQNNGV. Here the CDR3 reads CASSSPGTGGKGYTF. The DNA of the CDR3 is TGTGCCAGCAGCTCTCCGGGGACAGGGGGTAAAGGCTACACCTTC.

This chain links TRBV18 with TRBJ2-1, with a possible D match to TRBD2 (6 bases). The CDR3 has 20 residues. V was trimmed by 6 bases and J by 1 base, leaving 28 bases between them. Germline CDR1 is KGHSH and CDR2 is LQKENI. The CDR3 DNA reads TGTGCCAGCTCTGCCTTATCGGACCGGGCGGGACTCCAGTCCTACAATGAGCAGTTCTTC. This translates into CASSALSDRAGLQSYNEQFF.

On this clone: Sequence at one end of the junction differs from germline and may be a read error. The chain couples TRBV7-7 to TRBJ2-6; TRBD2 aligns across 7 bases. CDR1 and CDR2 (germline): SSHAT, FNYEAQ (reference sequence). The CDR3 is 20 amino acids. The CDR3, as DNA: TGTGCTAGCAGCCGCTCGGTAGCGGGTACCACAAGCTCTGGGGCCAACGTCCTGACTTTC. Residues: CASSRSVAGTTSSGANVLTF.

The chain carries TRBV28 and TRBJ2-1; 8 nucleotides agree with TRBD2. Germline lookup yields CDR1 MDHEN and CDR2 SYDVKM. After removal of 6 bases from V and 7 bases from J, the junction contained 2 bases not matched to a gene. This CDR3 region has 12 residues. The CDR3 loop reads CASSGRVNEQFF. The CDR3 coding sequence is TGTGCCAGCAGCGGGAGGGTAAATGAGCAGTTCTTC.

The chain couples TRBV14 to TRBJ1-2, with D hard to call. V shed 5 bases and J shed 8 bases, with 15 bases lying between them. The CDR3 is 13 residues long. Germline assignment: CDR1 SGHDN and CDR2 FVKESK. For the CDR3, the DNA is TGTGCCAGCAGCGCCAAGCTAATCGGGGGCTACACCTTC. Translated, it gives CASSAKLIGGYTF. Together with reference TRBV14 and TRBJ1-2, the CDR3 gives the full variable domain: EAGVTQFPSHSVIEKGQTVTLRCDPISGHDNLYWYRRVMGKEIKFLLHFVKESKQDESGMPNNRFLAERTGGTYSTLKVQPAELEDSGVYFCASSAKLIGGYTFGSGTRLTVV.

The chain is built from TRBV7-6 and TRBJ2-1, with D maybe TRBD2 (8 bases). The CDR3 length is 17 residues. CDR1 SGHVS and CDR2 FNYEAQ come from the germline V gene. The germline V and J ends were trimmed by 3 bases and 4 bases, with 19 bases remaining between them. CDR3 DNA: TGTGCCAGCAGCTTCCCGACGGGAGGGGGCCTTTACAATGAGCAGTTCTTC. Encoded protein: CASSFPTGGGLYNEQFF.

The chain couples TRBV10-3 to TRBJ2-5; TRBD2 agrees at 8 bases. Unmatched junction bases numbered 10, after V lost 5 bases and J lost 5 bases. Germline values: CDR1 ENHRY, CDR2 SYGVKD. The CDR3 totals 15 residues. The CDR3 DNA sequence: TGTGCCATCAGTTATGACAGCTCGGGGGGGGAGACCCAGTACTTC. This translates into CAISYDSSGGETQYF.

This rearrangement joins TRBV9 to TRBJ1-1; D remains unclear. The germline V gene has CDR1 SGDLS and CDR2 YYNGEE. The CDR3 runs 14 residues. Trimming stripped 3 bases from V and 4 bases from J, with 13 bases between. CDR3 coding DNA: TGTGCCAGCAGCGCGGTCGGGAAGGGCACTGAAGCTTTCTTT. Translating it yields CASSAVGKGTEAFF. The complete variable domain, with remaining parts taken from reference TRBV9 and TRBJ1-1, reads DSGVTQTPKHLITATGQRVTLRCSPRSGDLSVYWYQQSLDQGLQFLIQYYNGEERAKGNILERFSAQQFPDLHSELNLSSLELGDSALYFCASSAVGKGTEAFFGQGTRLTVV.

This clone appeared a single time. CDR3 region: CASSLRDRRDNEQFF. The CDR3 DNA sequence: TGTGCCAGCAGTTTGCGAGACCGGAGGGACAATGAGCAGTTCTTC. The rearrangement links TRBV28 to TRBJ2-1; a possible D gene is TRBD2 (6 bases). CDR3 size: 15 residues. Trimming stripped 3 bases from V and 5 bases from J, with 14 bases between. Germline V CDR1 and CDR2: MDHEN, SYDVKM. Based on the CDR3 plus reference TRBV28 and TRBJ2-1, the full variable domain is DVKVTQSSRYLVKRTGEKVFLECVQDMDHENMFWYRQDPGLGLRLIYFSYDVKMKEKGDIPEGYSVSREKKERFSLILESASTNQTSMYLCASSLRDRRDNEQFFGPGTRLTVL.

In its sample, this clone is medium-sized. In DNA, the CDR3 is TGTGCCAGTACCCTAGAGAACTATGGCTACACCTTC. It translates to CASTLENYGYTF. V gene TRBV19 combines with J gene TRBJ1-2; D ambiguous. Germline assignment: CDR1 LNHDA and CDR2 SQIVND (reference sequence). V lost 7 bases and J 2 bases, leaving 8 bases between the germline ends. The CDR3 spans 12 residues.

V is TRBV7-3 and J is TRBJ2-1; D gene ambiguous. This CDR3 contains 15 residues. V was clipped by 1 base and J by 4 bases, with 11 bases between them. CDR1 is SGHTA, CDR2 FQGTGA, per germline. As DNA, the CDR3 is TGTGCCAGCAGCTTAAGTCCGTACGGGTACAATGAGCAGTTCTTC. Translation: CASSLSPYGYNEQFF. The entire variable domain, with the rest obtained from reference TRBV7-3 and TRBJ2-1, is as follows: GAGVSQTPSNKVTEKGKYVELRCDPISGHTALYWYRQSLGQGPEFLIYFQGTGAADDSGLPNDRFFAVRPEGSVSTLKIQRTERGDSAVYLCASSLSPYGYNEQFFGPGTRLTVL.